These 6 T cell receptor beta chains share one sample of origin, sequenced in a study of T cell repertoires in cytomegalovirus infection. TCRdb analysed the reads with MiXCR anew, one entry per CDR3 protein. Found here are about 220,000 distinct CDR3 sequences, approximately 38% of them singletons; the top ten hold roughly three fifths. These receptors lack a known antigen. Sequenced material: CD8+ T cells from cultured PBMCs, taken from culture after CMV antigen stimulation. All receptors derive from a human donor in good health (CMV status not recorded). Some clones in this sample may be carry-over from other donors' samples.

The rearrangement joins TRBV27 to TRBJ1-1; D remains ambiguous. V was shortened by 6 bases and J by 7 bases, with 12 bases between the two germline ends. The CDR3 extends over 12 amino acids. Germline assignment: CDR1 MNHEY and CDR2 SMNVEV (reference sequence). CDR3 sequence: CASRELGFEAFF. CDR3 nucleotide sequence: TGTGCCAGCAGGGAATTAGGATTTGAAGCTTTCTTT.

This chain connects TRBV4-1 to TRBJ1-4; TRBD1 matches 7 bases. The germline V gene encodes CDR1 MGHRA and CDR2 YSYEKL. With 0 bases clipped from V and 8 bases from J, the junction kept 24 bases outside the gene matches. The CDR3 length is 21 residues. CDR3 loop: CASSQEWGGGGVILRDEKLFF. The CDR3 DNA reads as TGCGCCAGCAGCCAAGAGTGGGGAGGAGGGGGCGTAATCCTGAGGGACGAAAAACTGTTTTTT.

This clonotype was counted between two and nine times. CDR3 sequence reads: CASSPEQGSYEQYF. CDR3 bases: TGTGCCAGCAGTCCCGAACAGGGATCCTACGAGCAGTACTTC. The V gene is TRBV12-3 or TRBV12-4, the J gene TRBJ2-7; tentative D call: TRBD1 (6 bases). The CDR3 has 14 residues. Trimming pared 5 bases from V and 1 base from J, leaving 12 bases between.

This chain uses TRBV5-1 with TRBJ2-3; TRBD2 aligns across 9 bases. Per germline, CDR1 SGHRS and CDR2 YFSETQ. The CDR3 has 15 amino acids. V lost 2 bases, J lost 6 bases, and 7 bases stayed unmatched. The CDR3 protein is CASSLRGGATDTQYF. DNA for the CDR3: TGCGCCAGCAGCTTACGCGGGGGGGCCACTGATACGCAGTATTTT.

The chain recombines TRBV28 with TRBJ2-3; the D gene is possibly TRBD2 (6 bases). Germline V gene sequence: CDR1 MDHEN, CDR2 SYDVKM. The CDR3 is 17 residues long. V shed 5 bases and J shed 0 bases, with 18 bases lying between them. The DNA for the CDR3 is TGTGCCAGCAGTCCCCCTAAGGGACTTTCTAGCACAGATACGCAGTATTTT. This gives the protein CASSPPKGLSSTDTQYF. The entire variable domain, with the rest obtained from reference TRBV28 and TRBJ2-3, is as follows: DVKVTQSSRYLVKRTGEKVFLECVQDMDHENMFWYRQDPGLGLRLIYFSYDVKMKEKGDIPEGYSVSREKKERFSLILESASTNQTSMYLCASSPPKGLSSTDTQYFGPGTRLTVL.

The chain uses TRBV9 and TRBJ2-1; 8 bases agree with TRBD2. V shed 4 bases and J 7 bases; nucleotides not matched to a gene: 7. CDR1 is SGDLS, CDR2 YYNGEE, per germline. CDR3 length equals 14 residues. The CDR3 here is CASSPGGGANEQFF. CDR3 sequence (DNA): TGTGCCAGCAGCCCCGGGGGGGGGGCTAATGAGCAGTTCTTC.